This T cell receptor (beta chain) was identified during a study of blood T cell repertoires in COVID-19. Across the study: T cells, B-cell-depleted T cells, or PBMCs supplied cDNA or gDNA.

In the authors' workflow: Amplifying reference gene primers gave estimates of nucleated cell counts. Sequenced by immunoSEQ multiplex PCR; TCRdb stores in-frame clones only, minus some. V, J and clone size are taken as reported in that table, and D and trimming were inferred from the DNA itself. The sample consists of over 110,000 clones, 60% to 85% of them appearing once. Unmatched junction bases numbered 1, after V lost 2 bases and J lost 12 bases. The CDR3 length is 12 residues. The chain carries TRBV12-3 or TRBV12-4 and TRBJ2-1; 10 bases line up with TRBD2. The sample was peripheral blood. This sequence originates from a woman aged 60-70 years with acute or convalescent COVID-19. In nucleotides, the CDR3 is TGTGCCAGCAGTTTAAGCGGGAGGGGGCAGTTCTTC. It is translated as CASSLSGRGQFF.